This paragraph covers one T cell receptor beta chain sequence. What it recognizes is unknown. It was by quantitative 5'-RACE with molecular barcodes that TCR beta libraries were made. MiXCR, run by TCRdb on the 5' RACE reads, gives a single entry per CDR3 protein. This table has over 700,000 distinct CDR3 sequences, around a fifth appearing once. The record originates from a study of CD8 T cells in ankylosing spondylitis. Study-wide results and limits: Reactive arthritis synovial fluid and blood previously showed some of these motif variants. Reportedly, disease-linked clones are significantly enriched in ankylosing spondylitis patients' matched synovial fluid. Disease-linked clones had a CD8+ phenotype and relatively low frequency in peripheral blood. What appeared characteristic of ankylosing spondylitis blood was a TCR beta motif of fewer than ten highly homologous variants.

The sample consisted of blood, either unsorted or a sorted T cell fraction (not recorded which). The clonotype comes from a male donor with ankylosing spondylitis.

In DNA, the CDR3 is TGTGCCAGCGGTTCCTCCTGGACAGGAAAAAATCCCTACGAGCAGTACTTC. It specifies CASGSSWTGKNPYEQYF. The V gene is TRBV12-3 or TRBV12-4, the J gene TRBJ2-7; 7 positions match TRBD1. Trimming at V came to 8 bases and at J to 2 bases, leaving 18 bases not matched to a gene. There are 17 residues in the CDR3.